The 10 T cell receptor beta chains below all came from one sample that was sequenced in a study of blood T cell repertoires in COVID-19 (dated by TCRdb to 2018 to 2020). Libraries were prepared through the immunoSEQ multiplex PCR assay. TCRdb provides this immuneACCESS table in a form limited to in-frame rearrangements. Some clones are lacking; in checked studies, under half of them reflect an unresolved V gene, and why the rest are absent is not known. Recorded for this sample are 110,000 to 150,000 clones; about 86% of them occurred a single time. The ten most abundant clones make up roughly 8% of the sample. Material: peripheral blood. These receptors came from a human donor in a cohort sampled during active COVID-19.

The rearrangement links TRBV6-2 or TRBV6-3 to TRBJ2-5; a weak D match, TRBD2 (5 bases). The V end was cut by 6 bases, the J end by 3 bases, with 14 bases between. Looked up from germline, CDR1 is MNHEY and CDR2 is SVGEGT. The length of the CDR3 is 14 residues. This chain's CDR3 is CASSSSSIEETQYF. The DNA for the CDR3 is TGTGCCAGCAGCTCCTCTAGCATCGAAGAGACCCAGTACTTC.

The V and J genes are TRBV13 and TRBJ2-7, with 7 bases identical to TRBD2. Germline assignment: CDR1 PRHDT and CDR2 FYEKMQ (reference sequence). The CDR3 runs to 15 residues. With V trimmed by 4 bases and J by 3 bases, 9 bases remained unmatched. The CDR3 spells CASSSTRLAHYEQYF. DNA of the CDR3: TGTGCCAGCAGCTCGACCCGACTAGCACACTACGAGCAGTACTTC.

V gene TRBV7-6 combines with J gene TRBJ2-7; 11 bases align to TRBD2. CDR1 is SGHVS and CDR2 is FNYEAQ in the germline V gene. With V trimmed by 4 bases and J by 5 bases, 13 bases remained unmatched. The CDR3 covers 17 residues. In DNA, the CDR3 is TGTGCCAGCAGCTCTGGACCCATCCAACTAGCGGGAGACGAGCAGTACTTC. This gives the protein CASSSGPIQLAGDEQYF.

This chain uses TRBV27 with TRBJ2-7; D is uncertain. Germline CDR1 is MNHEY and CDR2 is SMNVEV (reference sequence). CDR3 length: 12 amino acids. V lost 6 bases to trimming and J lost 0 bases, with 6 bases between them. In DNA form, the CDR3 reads TGTGCCAGCAGCCCCAACTCCTACGAGCAGTACTTC. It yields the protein CASSPNSYEQYF.

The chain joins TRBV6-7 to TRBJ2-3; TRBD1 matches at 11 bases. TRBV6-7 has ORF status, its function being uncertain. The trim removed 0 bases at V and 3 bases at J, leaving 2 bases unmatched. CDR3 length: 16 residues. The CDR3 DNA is TGTGCCAGCAGTTACTCGGACAGGGGGCAAACAGATACGCAGTATTTT. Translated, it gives CASSYSDRGQTDTQYF.

The CDR3 bases are TGTGCCAGCAGCCCTACTTTGGCGGGAGGACCCGGTGAGCAGTTCTTC. Translated, it gives CASSPTLAGGPGEQFF. The V call is TRBV6-4, the J call TRBJ2-1; 8 nucleotides match TRBD2. There are 16 residues in the CDR3. In germline, CDR1 is MRHNA, CDR2 SNTAGT. J lost 9 bases, V lost 6 bases, and 16 bases had no gene match.

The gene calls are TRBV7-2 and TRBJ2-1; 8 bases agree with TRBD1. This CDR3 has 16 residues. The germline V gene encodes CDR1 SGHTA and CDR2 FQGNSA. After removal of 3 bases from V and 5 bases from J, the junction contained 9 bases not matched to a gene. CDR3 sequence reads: CASSFRTGTLNNEQFF. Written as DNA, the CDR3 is TGTGCCAGCAGCTTTAGGACAGGGACCCTTAACAATGAGCAGTTCTTC.

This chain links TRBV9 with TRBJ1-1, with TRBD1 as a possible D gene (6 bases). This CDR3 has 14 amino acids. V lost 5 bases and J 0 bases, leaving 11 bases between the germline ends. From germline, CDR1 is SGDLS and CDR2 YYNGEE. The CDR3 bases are TGTGCCAGCAGTATTACAGGGATGAACACTGAAGCTTTCTTT. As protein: CASSITGMNTEAFF.

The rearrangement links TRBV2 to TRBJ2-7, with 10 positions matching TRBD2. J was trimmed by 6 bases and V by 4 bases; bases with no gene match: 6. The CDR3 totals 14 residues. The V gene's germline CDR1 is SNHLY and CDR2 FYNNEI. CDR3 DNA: TGTGCCAGCAGTGTCGTCCAGCGGGAGGGCGAGCAGTACTTC. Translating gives CASSVVQREGEQYF.

CDR3 loop: CASSMAGQAYEQYF. CDR3 nucleotides: TGTGCCAGTAGTATGGCAGGGCAAGCTTACGAGCAGTACTTC. The chain carries TRBV19 and TRBJ2-7, with D maybe TRBD1 (5 bases). Trimming left V 3 bases short and J 4 bases short, with 13 bases between. This CDR3 region has 14 residues. Germline CDR1 and CDR2: LNHDA and SQIVND (reference sequence). Complete variable domain (other parts from reference TRBV19 and TRBJ2-7): DGGITQSPKYLFRKEGQNVTLSCEQNLNHDAMYWYRQDPGQGLRLIYYSQIVNDFQKGDIAEGYSVSREKKESFPLTVTSAQKNPTAFYLCASSMAGQAYEQYFGPGTRLTVT.